This entry is about one T cell receptor beta chain. It lacks a known antigen. No qualities accompany the bases; no much larger clone lies one base away. These data are taken from a study of identical twins (dated by TCRdb to about 2016). Describing the broader study: The study deep-sequenced TCR alpha and beta repertoires from monozygotic twins, unrelated adults of various ages and cord blood to test whether fetal clonotypes persist. To rule out contamination, the twin experiments were replicated at different times with different library preparation protocols.

Every donor was a healthy Caucasian. Three pairs of female monozygotic twins, all aged roughly 18 to 29 years, were included in the twin cohort. CD4+ and CD8+ T cell populations were isolated with positive isolation kits from Invitrogen. CDR3 length: 15 amino acids, cysteine to phenylalanine. Kept here is only the CDR3 DNA, which spans 45 bases and is read in frame from base 1. V drops 9 bases and J drops 5 bases, leaving 21 bases in between. Via the germline V gene, CDR1 is MGHDK and CDR2 SYGVNS. Results the study describes overall, beyond this receptor: In monozygotic twins, recombination models systematically underestimated out-of-frame TCR alpha sharing, but the models matched the sharing seen between unrelated individuals. Abundant cord blood beta clonotypes had fewer insertions, young adult naive repertoires showed a similar but weaker trend, and memory repertoires showed no such trend. Out-of-frame TCR alpha sequences shared between twins showed an excess of low generation-probability sequences compared with coincidental sharing between unrelated individuals. Because the same donors could not be followed over many years, the conclusions relied on cross-sectional statistical analysis. Zero-insertion analyses could be partly confounded by invariant T cells such as MAIT and iNKT, although diverse VJ usage argued against such confounding for most clonotypes. The excess sharing between twins in beta out-of-frame sequences was weaker because fewer shared sequences reduced the signal-to-noise ratio.

Preparation of the library involved 5' RACE. For sequencing, an Illumina HiSeq 2000 was employed. Template switching introduced a universal primer binding site; the final cDNA contained a unique molecular identifier, enabling accurate counting of TCR cDNA molecules. First-strand cDNA for TCR alpha and beta chains was synthesized from specific primers in the conserved constant-segment region. Each cDNA library was double barcoded, with a SMART-Mk sample barcode plus Illumina barcodes, to control for contamination. Two successive PCR steps introduced TruSeq adapter sequences along with Illumina sample barcodes. The TCR alpha and beta cDNA libraries were sequenced on the Illumina HiSeq platform using custom primers. The study's processing was this. MiGEC processed the raw reads to extract unique molecular identifiers, while MiXCR was used to determine the CDR3 positions. For each individual, recombination models were inferred using an EM algorithm with the repgenHMM and IGoR tools. The tcR package in R was used for shared clonotype analysis, with sharing normalized by the product of cloneset sizes. Out-of-frame nonproductive sequences were analyzed to study raw recombination free of thymic and clonal selection effects. The public sequencing data were trimmed at Q25 with fastp and processed into clonotypes with MiXCR by TCRdb, which kept only in-frame beta chains. Entries that share a CDR3 protein sequence are merged under the most common genes and DNA. V and J calls and clone size were set by TCRdb, not the authors. The sample includes about 470,000 distinct CDR3 sequences, with approximately 24% observed a single time. The ten most abundant clones make up about 3% of the sample.

This sample was shared with a second study, whose subject was T cells expressing NK-cell markers. As the second study states: In sorted CD3+CD56+NKG2C+, CD3+CD56+NKG2C- and CD3+CD56-NKG2C+ T-cell subsets from about 8 donors, TCR beta-chain repertoires were profiled. Among the eight sequenced donors, only one was HCMV-seronegative, while the other seven were HCMV-seropositive. To restrict sorting to alphabetaTCR-expressing T cells, an anti-gammadeltaTCR antibody was added in several experiments. In more than five donors, the dominant CD3+CD56+NKG2C+ clonotypes ranked among the top 10 CD8+ clonotypes, making up roughly 1.0-7.0% of CD8+ T cells. Those dominant clonotypes were again the most abundant among CD3+CD56-NKG2C+ cells in several donors, at about 25-65%. Whether the expanded NKG2C-expressing T cell clones were specific for HCMV antigens was left unclear. The eight sequenced donors were randomly selected healthy volunteers, three men and five women. To determine HCMV serostatus, a commercial ELISA kit was used to detect HCMV-specific IgG in serum. MIGEC was used to demultiplex reads and group reads by UMI, and MiTCR was used to assemble and quantify clonotypes. To exclude erroneous sequences, only TCR cDNA sequences supported by at least two reads were retained. Downstream repertoire analysis used the tcR package, and clonotypes were matched across fractions by CDR3 nucleotide sequence plus V segment. VDJmatch was used to annotate antigen specificity against VDJdb, with one amino acid substitution in CDR3 allowed.

The sequenced material came from CD4+ T cells sorted from blood. Recombination connected TRBV25-1 to TRBJ2-3, with the D gene not confidently named. The TCR was taken from a woman younger than 30 in good health. The CDR3 is CASTLTLPPIDTQYF. At the DNA level, the sequence is TGTGCCAGTACTTTGACACTACCTCCCATAGATACGCAGTATTTT. With the portions outside the CDR3 filled from the reference TRBV25-1 and TRBJ2-3 genes, the complete variable region becomes EADIYQTPRYLVIGTGKKITLECSQTMGHDKMYWYQQDPGMELHLIHYSYGVNSTEKGDLSSESTVSRIRTEHFPLTLESARPSHTSQYLCASTLTLPPIDTQYFGPGTRLTVL.